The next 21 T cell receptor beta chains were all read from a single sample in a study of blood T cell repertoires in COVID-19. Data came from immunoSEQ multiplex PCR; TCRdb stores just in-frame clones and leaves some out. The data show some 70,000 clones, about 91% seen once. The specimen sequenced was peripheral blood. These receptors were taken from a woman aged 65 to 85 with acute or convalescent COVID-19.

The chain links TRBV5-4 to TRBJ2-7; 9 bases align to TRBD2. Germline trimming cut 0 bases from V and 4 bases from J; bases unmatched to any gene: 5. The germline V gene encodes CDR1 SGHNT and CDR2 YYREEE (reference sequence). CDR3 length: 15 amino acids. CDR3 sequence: CASSLGLAGEYEQYF. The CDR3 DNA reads TGTGCCAGCAGCTTGGGCTTAGCGGGAGAATACGAGCAGTACTTC.

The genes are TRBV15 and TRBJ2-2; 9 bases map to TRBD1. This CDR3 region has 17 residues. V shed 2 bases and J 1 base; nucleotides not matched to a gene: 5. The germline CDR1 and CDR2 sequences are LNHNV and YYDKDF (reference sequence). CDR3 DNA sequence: TGTGCCACCAGCAGATGGCCGGGACAGGGGAACACCGGGGAGCTGTTTTTT. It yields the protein CATSRWPGQGNTGELFF.

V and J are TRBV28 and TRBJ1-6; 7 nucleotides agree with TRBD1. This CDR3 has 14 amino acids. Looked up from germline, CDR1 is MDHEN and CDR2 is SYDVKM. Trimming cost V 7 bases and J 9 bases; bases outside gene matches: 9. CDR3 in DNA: TGTGCCAGCAAGACAGGGTCCTTTCGTTCACCCCTCCACTTT. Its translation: CASKTGSFRSPLHF.

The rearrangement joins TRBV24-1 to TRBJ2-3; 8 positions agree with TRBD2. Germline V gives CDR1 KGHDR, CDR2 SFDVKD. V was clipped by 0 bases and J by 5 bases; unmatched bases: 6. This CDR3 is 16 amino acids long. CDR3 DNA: TGTGCCACCAGTGATTTGTCGGGGGGGCCCGGAGATACGCAGTATTTT. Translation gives CATSDLSGGPGDTQYF.

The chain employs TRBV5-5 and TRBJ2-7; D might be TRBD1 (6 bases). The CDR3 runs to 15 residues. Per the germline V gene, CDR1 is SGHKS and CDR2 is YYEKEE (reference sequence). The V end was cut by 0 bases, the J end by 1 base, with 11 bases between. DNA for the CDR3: TGTGCCAGCAGCTTGGCCGGGACACTATCCTACGAGCAGTACTTC. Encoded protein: CASSLAGTLSYEQYF.

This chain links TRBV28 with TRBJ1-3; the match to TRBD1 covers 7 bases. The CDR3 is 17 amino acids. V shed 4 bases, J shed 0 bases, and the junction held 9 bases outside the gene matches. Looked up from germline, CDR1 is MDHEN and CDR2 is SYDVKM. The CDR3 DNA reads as TGTGCCAGCAGTTATCTGGAAGGGGGCTTCTCTGGAAACACCATATATTTT. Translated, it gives CASSYLEGGFSGNTIYF.

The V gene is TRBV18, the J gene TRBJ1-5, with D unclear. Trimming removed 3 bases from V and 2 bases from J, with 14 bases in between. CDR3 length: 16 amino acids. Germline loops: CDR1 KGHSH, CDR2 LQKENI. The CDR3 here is CASSPGTGVRNQPQHF. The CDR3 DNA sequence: TGTGCCAGCTCACCGGGAACGGGAGTACGCAATCAGCCCCAGCATTTT. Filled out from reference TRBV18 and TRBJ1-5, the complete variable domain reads NAGVMQNPRHLVRRRGQEARLRCSPMKGHSHVYWYRQLPEEGLKFMVYLQKENIIDESGMPKERFSAEFPKEGPSILRIQQVVRGDSAAYFCASSPGTGVRNQPQHFGDGTRLSIL.

CDR3 region: CATSDFFGETQYF. CDR3 in DNA: TGTGCCACCAGTGATTTCTTCGGAGAGACCCAGTACTTC. This chain connects TRBV24-1 to TRBJ2-5; D is unresolved. CDR3 size: 13 residues. Germline-derived CDR1 and CDR2 are KGHDR and SFDVKD. V lost 1 base and J lost 4, with 6 bases in between.

Here the CDR3 DNA reads TGTGCCAGCAGTAAGACAGGCTCGAACACCGGGGAGCTGTTTTTT. Residues: CASSKTGSNTGELFF. The V gene is TRBV28, the J gene TRBJ2-2; tentatively, D is TRBD1 (6 bases). Looked up from germline, CDR1 is MDHEN and CDR2 is SYDVKM. The ends were cut back, 5 bases at V and 0 bases at J, with 10 bases in the middle. The CDR3 has 15 residues.

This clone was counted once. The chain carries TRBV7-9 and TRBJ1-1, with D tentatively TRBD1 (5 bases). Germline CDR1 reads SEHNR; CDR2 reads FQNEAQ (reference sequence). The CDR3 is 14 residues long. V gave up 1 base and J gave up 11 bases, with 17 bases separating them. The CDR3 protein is CASSLEDKGRAAFF. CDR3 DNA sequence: TGTGCCAGCAGCTTAGAGGACAAGGGCAGGGCGGCTTTCTTT.

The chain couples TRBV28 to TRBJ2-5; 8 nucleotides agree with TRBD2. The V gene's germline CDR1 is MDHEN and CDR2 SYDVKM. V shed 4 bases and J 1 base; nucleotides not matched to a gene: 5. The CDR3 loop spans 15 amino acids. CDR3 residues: CASSYGGAGQETQYF. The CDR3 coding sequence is TGTGCCAGCAGTTACGGGGGGGCAGGCCAAGAGACCCAGTACTTC. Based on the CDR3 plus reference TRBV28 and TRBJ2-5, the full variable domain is DVKVTQSSRYLVKRTGEKVFLECVQDMDHENMFWYRQDPGLGLRLIYFSYDVKMKEKGDIPEGYSVSREKKERFSLILESASTNQTSMYLCASSYGGAGQETQYFGPGTRLLVL.

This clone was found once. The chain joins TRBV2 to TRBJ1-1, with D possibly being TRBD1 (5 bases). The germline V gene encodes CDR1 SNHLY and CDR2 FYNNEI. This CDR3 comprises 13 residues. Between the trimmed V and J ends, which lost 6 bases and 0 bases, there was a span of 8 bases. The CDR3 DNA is TGTGCCAGCAGCGGGGGGATGAACACTGAAGCTTTCTTT. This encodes CASSGGMNTEAFF.

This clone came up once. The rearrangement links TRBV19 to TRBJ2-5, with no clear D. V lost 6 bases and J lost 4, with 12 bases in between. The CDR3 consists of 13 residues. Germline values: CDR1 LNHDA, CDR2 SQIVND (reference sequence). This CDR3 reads CASSPGSGETQYF. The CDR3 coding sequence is TGTGCCAGTAGCCCCGGCTCGGGAGAGACCCAGTACTTC.

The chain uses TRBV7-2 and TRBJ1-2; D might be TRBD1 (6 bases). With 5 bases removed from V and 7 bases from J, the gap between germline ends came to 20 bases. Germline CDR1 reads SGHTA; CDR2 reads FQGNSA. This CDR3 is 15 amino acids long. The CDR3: CASSRMLGARLGYTF. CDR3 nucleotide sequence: TGTGCCAGCAGCAGAATGCTGGGGGCGCGGCTTGGCTACACCTTC.

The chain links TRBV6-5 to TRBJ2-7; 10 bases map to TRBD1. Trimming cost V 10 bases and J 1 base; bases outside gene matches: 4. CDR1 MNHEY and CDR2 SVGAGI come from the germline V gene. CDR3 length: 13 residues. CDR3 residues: CATRGQGSYEQYF. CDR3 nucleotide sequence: TGTGCCACCAGGGGACAGGGGTCCTACGAGCAGTACTTC.

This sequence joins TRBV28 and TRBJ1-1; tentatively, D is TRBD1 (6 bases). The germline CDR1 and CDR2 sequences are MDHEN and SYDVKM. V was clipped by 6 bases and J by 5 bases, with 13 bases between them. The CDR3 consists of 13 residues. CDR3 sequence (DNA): TGTGCCAGCAGGAGGGGGGGCCGGACTGAAGCTTTCTTT. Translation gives CASRRGGRTEAFF.

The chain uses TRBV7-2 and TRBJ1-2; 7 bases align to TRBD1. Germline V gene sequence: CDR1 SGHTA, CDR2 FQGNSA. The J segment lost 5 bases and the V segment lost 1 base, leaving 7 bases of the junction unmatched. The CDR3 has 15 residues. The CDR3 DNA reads TGTGCCAGCAGCTTAGACGCGGGACAGAATTATGGCTACACCTTC. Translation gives CASSLDAGQNYGYTF.

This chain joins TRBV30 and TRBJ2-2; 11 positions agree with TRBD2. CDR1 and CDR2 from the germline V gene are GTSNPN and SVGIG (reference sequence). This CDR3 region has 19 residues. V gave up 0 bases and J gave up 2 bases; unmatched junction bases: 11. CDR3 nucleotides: TGTGCCTGGAGTGTTTTCAGGTCTAGCGGGAGGTTTAACACCGGGGAGCTGTTTTTT. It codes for CAWSVFRSSGRFNTGELFF.

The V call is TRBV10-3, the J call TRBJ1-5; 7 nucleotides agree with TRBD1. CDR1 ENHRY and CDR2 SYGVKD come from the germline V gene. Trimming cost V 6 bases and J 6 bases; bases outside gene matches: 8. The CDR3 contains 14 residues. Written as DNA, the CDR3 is TGTGCCATCAGAGACAGGGAGGAGGGTCAGCCCCAGCATTTT. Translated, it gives CAIRDREEGQPQHF.

The CDR3 reads CATRTLAGELFF. In DNA form, the CDR3 reads TGTGCCACCAGAACTTTGGCCGGGGAGCTGTTTTTT. The chain couples TRBV27 to TRBJ2-2; D remains ambiguous. The CDR3 contains 12 residues. V lost 10 bases and J 6 bases, leaving 12 bases between the germline ends. Looked up from germline, CDR1 is MNHEY and CDR2 is SMNVEV (reference sequence).

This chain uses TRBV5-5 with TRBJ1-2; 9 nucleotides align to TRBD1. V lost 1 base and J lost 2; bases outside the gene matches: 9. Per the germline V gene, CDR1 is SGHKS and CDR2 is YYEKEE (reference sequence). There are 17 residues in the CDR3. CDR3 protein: CASSLISSGQGNYGYTF. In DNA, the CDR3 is TGTGCCAGCAGCTTGATTAGCTCGGGACAGGGAAACTATGGCTACACCTTC.